This T cell receptor beta chain was identified during a study of PD-1 blockade in classical Hodgkin lymphoma. CDR1 and CDR2 (germline): SGHRS, YFSETQ. Trimming removed 4 bases at V and 0 bases at J, with 14 bases between. The CDR3 totals 17 residues. Some clones are missing from TCRdb's copy, which holds only in-frame ones; the method was immunoSEQ multiplex PCR. The sample has about 11,000 clones, 80% seen once; the top ten hold roughly 35%. Brentuximab vedotin exposure varied, and every patient relapsed after autologous stem cell transplantation. This specimen consisted of peripheral blood mononuclear cells (PBMCs), obtained before the second cycle of nivolumab. This receptor was identified in a human donor with classical Hodgkin lymphoma. V gene TRBV5-1 combines with J gene TRBJ2-6; TRBD1 might be the D (6 bases). The CDR3 nucleotides are TGCGCCAGCAGCACCGGACAGTCCCGCTCTGGGGCCAACGTCCTGACTTTC. This encodes CASSTGQSRSGANVLTF.